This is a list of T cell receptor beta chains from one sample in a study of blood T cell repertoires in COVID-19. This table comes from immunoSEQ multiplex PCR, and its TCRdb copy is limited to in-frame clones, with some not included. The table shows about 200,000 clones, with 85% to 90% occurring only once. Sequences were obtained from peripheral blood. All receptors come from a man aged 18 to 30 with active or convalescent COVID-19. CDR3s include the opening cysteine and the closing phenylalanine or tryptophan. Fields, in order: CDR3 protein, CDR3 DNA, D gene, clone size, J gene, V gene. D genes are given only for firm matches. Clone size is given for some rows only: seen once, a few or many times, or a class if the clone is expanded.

cdr3_aa: CASSLPGQGPDTQYF
cdr3_nt: TGTGCCAGCAGTTTACCGGGACAGGGGCCAGATACGCAGTATTTT
d_call: TRBD1
clone_size: .
j_call: TRBJ2-3
v_call: TRBV28

cdr3_aa: CSADTGDSPNYEQYF
cdr3_nt: TGCAGCGCTGACACCGGGGACAGCCCCAACTACGAGCAGTACTTC
d_call: TRBD1
clone_size: .
j_call: TRBJ2-7
v_call: TRBV29-1

cdr3_aa: CASSAPGLAGVDEQFF
cdr3_nt: TGTGCCAGCAGTGCACCGGGACTAGCGGGAGTGGATGAGCAGTTCTTC
d_call: TRBD2
clone_size: .
j_call: TRBJ2-1
v_call: TRBV2

cdr3_aa: CASSEGTVAISEQYF
cdr3_nt: TGTGCCAGCAGTGAAGGGACAGTTGCTATCTCCGAGCAGTACTTC
d_call: .
clone_size: .
j_call: TRBJ2-7
v_call: TRBV6-1

cdr3_aa: CASSLLGADTQYF
cdr3_nt: TGTGCCAGCAGTCTACTAGGAGCAGATACGCAGTATTTT
d_call: .
clone_size: once
j_call: TRBJ2-3
v_call: TRBV6-4

cdr3_aa: CASSREQQNYGYTF
cdr3_nt: TGTGCCAGCAGCCGCGAACAGCAAAACTATGGCTACACCTTC
d_call: .
clone_size: .
j_call: TRBJ1-2
v_call: TRBV6-5

cdr3_aa: CASSGRDRTNTGELFF
cdr3_nt: TGTGCCAGCAGCGGCAGGGACAGGACGAACACCGGGGAGCTGTTTTTT
d_call: TRBD1
clone_size: .
j_call: TRBJ2-2
v_call: TRBV5-4

cdr3_aa: CASSQQGAAPGGGIHYEQYF
cdr3_nt: TGCGCCAGCAGCCAACAAGGGGCAGCCCCGGGCGGCGGGATCCACTACGAGCAGTACTTC
d_call: .
clone_size: .
j_call: TRBJ2-7
v_call: TRBV4-1

cdr3_aa: CASGKQGGNTIYF
cdr3_nt: TGTGCCAGCGGGAAACAGGGAGGAAACACCATATATTTT
d_call: .
clone_size: few
j_call: TRBJ1-3
v_call: TRBV9

cdr3_aa: CASSGAGGRPDTQYF
cdr3_nt: TGTGCCAGCAGTGGAGCGGGGGGGCGTCCAGATACGCAGTATTTT
d_call: TRBD2
clone_size: .
j_call: TRBJ2-3
v_call: TRBV6-1

cdr3_aa: CASSTRTGSYTF
cdr3_nt: TGTGCCAGCAGTACCCGGACAGGAAGCTACACCTTC
d_call: TRBD1
clone_size: .
j_call: TRBJ1-2
v_call: TRBV27

cdr3_aa: CASSSRTGGFNEQYF
cdr3_nt: TGTGCCAGCAGCAGCCGGACAGGGGGCTTCAACGAGCAGTACTTC
d_call: TRBD1
clone_size: .
j_call: TRBJ2-7
v_call: TRBV7-9

cdr3_aa: CASSSSGGAKTQYF
cdr3_nt: TGTGCCAGTAGTTCTAGCGGGGGGGCCAAGACCCAGTACTTC
d_call: TRBD2
clone_size: .
j_call: TRBJ2-5
v_call: TRBV19

cdr3_aa: CASSADSAGGLEWQETQYF
cdr3_nt: TGTGCCAGCAGTGCTGATTCAGCGGGGGGGCTAGAGTGGCAAGAGACCCAGTACTTC
d_call: TRBD2
clone_size: .
j_call: TRBJ2-5
v_call: TRBV2

cdr3_aa: CASSTDRGGNYGYTF
cdr3_nt: TGTGCCAGCTCAACAGACAGGGGGGGCAACTATGGCTACACCTTC
d_call: TRBD1
clone_size: .
j_call: TRBJ1-2
v_call: TRBV18

cdr3_aa: CASNLGVLNEKLFF
cdr3_nt: TGTGCCAGTAACTTGGGAGTCCTTAATGAAAAACTGTTTTTT
d_call: .
clone_size: few
j_call: TRBJ1-4
v_call: TRBV19

cdr3_aa: CASSQVLGENQPQHF
cdr3_nt: TGTGCCAGCAGCCAAGTCTTGGGAGAAAATCAGCCCCAGCATTTT
d_call: .
clone_size: .
j_call: TRBJ1-5
v_call: TRBV3-1/TRBV3-2

cdr3_aa: CASSVANFGGYTF
cdr3_nt: TGTGCCAGCAGCGTAGCTAACTTCGGTGGCTACACCTTC
d_call: .
clone_size: .
j_call: TRBJ1-2
v_call: TRBV9